This TCR beta chain was documented in a study of T cells in Graves' hyperthyroidism and ophthalmopathy. Study in general: Specimen type is peripheral blood, collected at initial diagnosis prior to any treatment.

It was RNA transcripts that yielded the amplified TCR beta CDR3 regions. RT-PCR in the first round (using the HTBI primer set) targeted the TCR CDR3. TCRdb itself ran the multiplex PCR reads through MiXCR, one entry per CDR3 protein. In the table there are 360,000 or so distinct CDR3 sequences, about 20% of which are singletons. This clonotype was counted at least ten times. Its specificity is unknown. J was trimmed by 4 bases and V by 2 bases; bases with no gene match: 4. Germline V gives CDR1 KGHSH, CDR2 LQKENI. The CDR3 is 14 amino acids. General study results and limits: In simple terms, a model built on 13 V-J features told ophthalmopathy apart from stable hyperthyroidism.

Clinical symptoms, serum thyroxine, TRAb, thyroid ultrasound and orbital computed tomography established diagnosis. Sequencing input: blood. The clonotype originates from a woman between 18 and 30 years old with Graves' hyperthyroidism. The chain employs TRBV18 and TRBJ2-7, with 8 bases fitting TRBD1. The CDR3 sequence: CASSPETGAYEQYF. The CDR3 DNA reads as TGTGCCAGCTCACCAGAGACAGGGGCGTACGAGCAGTACTTC.